The 17 T cell receptor beta chains presented below share a single source sample, sequenced in a study of T cell responses to AZD1222 COVID-19 vaccine. The assay was immunoSEQ multiplex PCR, and TCRdb's table has in-frame clones only and misses some. The sample contains about 130,000 clones, approximately 92% of which appear only once. The source material was peripheral blood, sampled 28 days after the second AZD1222 dose. These receptor sequences come from an adult who received the AZD1222 COVID-19 vaccine.

The chain carries TRBV27 and TRBJ1-2; 10 nucleotides match TRBD1. This CDR3 spans 14 amino acids. Germline lookup yields CDR1 MNHEY and CDR2 SMNVEV (reference sequence). V gave up 6 bases and J gave up 3 bases; unmatched junction bases: 4. CDR3 protein: CASSRDRGYYGYTF. In DNA form, the CDR3 reads TGTGCCAGCAGCCGGGACAGGGGTTACTATGGCTACACCTTC.

The chain recombines TRBV19 with TRBJ1-5; perhaps TRBD1 as D (5 bases). With 3 bases removed from V and 2 bases from J, the gap between germline ends came to 11 bases. Germline CDR1 and CDR2: LNHDA and SQIVND (reference sequence). The CDR3 runs 15 residues. CDR3 nucleotides: TGTGCCAGTAGTATCCATAGGGGCGGCAATCAGCCCCAGCATTTT. It encodes CASSIHRGGNQPQHF.

Here the CDR3 reads CASSAQKSPFF. The CDR3 nucleotides are TGTGCCAGCAGCGCACAGAAATCCCCGTTTTTT. The chain employs TRBV2 and TRBJ1-4; D ambiguous. The CDR3 has 11 residues. Germline values: CDR1 SNHLY, CDR2 FYNNEI. Trimming removed 6 bases from V and 16 bases from J, with 15 bases in between.

This clone turned up a few times. The V and J genes are TRBV7-2 and TRBJ1-4; 7 nucleotides align to TRBD1. In germline, CDR1 is SGHTA, CDR2 FQGNSA. The ends lost 0 bases at V and 8 bases at J; junction bases unmatched: 6. The CDR3 runs to 15 residues. The CDR3 sequence is CASSLAGQYKEKLFF. The CDR3 nucleotides are TGTGCCAGCAGCTTAGCGGGACAGTATAAGGAAAAACTGTTTTTT.

The V and J genes are TRBV2 and TRBJ1-4; D uncertain. This CDR3 contains 15 residues. Trimming took 3 bases from V and 0 from J, leaving 8 bases between them. From germline, CDR1 is SNHLY and CDR2 FYNNEI. The CDR3 region has the DNA TGTGCCAGCAGTGACGGGTGGGCAACTAATGAAAAACTGTTTTTT. The encoded protein is CASSDGWATNEKLFF.

This sequence joins TRBV11-2 and TRBJ2-2, with 13 bases that match TRBD2. This CDR3 has 19 amino acids. With V trimmed by 5 bases and J by 4 bases, 13 bases remained unmatched. Germline assignment: CDR1 SGHAT and CDR2 FQNNGV. In DNA form, the CDR3 reads TGTGCCAGCAGCCTAACCCGGACTAGCGGGAGCTCGCCCACCGGGGAGCTGTTTTTT. It translates to CASSLTRTSGSSPTGELFF. Combining the CDR3 with reference TRBV11-2 and TRBJ2-2 gives the whole variable domain EAGVAQSPRYKIIEKRQSVAFWCNPISGHATLYWYQQILGQGPKLLIQFQNNGVVDDSQLPKDRFSAERLKGVDSTLKIQPAKLEDSAVYLCASSLTRTSGSSPTGELFFGEGSRLTVL.

V is TRBV19 and J is TRBJ1-1; D gene unclear. V was trimmed by 6 bases and J by 0 bases, leaving 14 bases between them. This CDR3 has 15 residues. The germline V gene has CDR1 LNHDA and CDR2 SQIVND (reference sequence). CDR3 sequence (DNA): TGTGCCAGTAGCCAAGTAGGTCTTTTGAACACTGAAGCTTTCTTT. Translating it yields CASSQVGLLNTEAFF.

The chain uses TRBV6-5 and TRBJ1-4; a weak D match, TRBD1 (5 bases). The CDR3 runs 15 residues. The V and J ends lost 0 bases and 4 bases respectively, with 9 bases between them. The germline gives CDR1 MNHEY, CDR2 SVGAGI. For the CDR3, the DNA is TGTGCCAGCAGTTACTCGTGGCAGGGTAATGAAAAACTGTTTTTT. Its translation: CASSYSWQGNEKLFF.

The chain links TRBV6-6 to TRBJ1-1; 9 positions agree with TRBD1. This CDR3 has 15 residues. V gave up 4 bases and J gave up 0 bases; unmatched junction bases: 3. Per germline, CDR1 MNHNY and CDR2 SVGAGI (reference sequence). CDR3 residues: CASSFRTGVNTEAFF. In DNA form, the CDR3 reads TGTGCCAGCAGTTTCCGGACAGGGGTGAACACTGAAGCTTTCTTT.

The rearrangement uses TRBV7-2 and TRBJ1-2, with a weak D call TRBD1 (6 bases). Trimming stripped 1 base from V and 2 bases from J, with 14 bases between. Per the germline V gene, CDR1 is SGHTA and CDR2 is FQGNSA. This CDR3 comprises 16 residues. The CDR3 is CASSLGGGASNYGYTF. CDR3 nucleotides: TGTGCCAGCAGCTTAGGGGGGGGCGCTTCAAACTATGGCTACACCTTC.

The chain recombines TRBV6-2 or TRBV6-3 with TRBJ1-1, with no clear D. V lost 4 bases, J lost 4 bases, and 19 bases lay in between. CDR3 size: 16 residues. Germline CDR1 MNHEY, CDR2 SVGEGT. CDR3 nucleotides: TGTGCCAGCAGTTCCCACATAGACACCCTTGGCACTGAAGCTTTCTTT. This translates into CASSSHIDTLGTEAFF.

The chain combines TRBV3-1 (or the pseudogene TRBV3-2) with TRBJ1-5; D is uncertain. CDR1 and CDR2 (germline): LGHDT, YNNKEL (reference sequence). V lost 4 bases, J lost 8 bases, and 12 bases lay in between. The CDR3 sequence is 13 residues long. CDR3 residues: CASSRGRVEPQHF. As DNA, the CDR3 is TGTGCCAGCAGCCGGGGTAGGGTTGAGCCCCAGCATTTT.

J is TRBJ1-4 and V is TRBV11-3; D not resolved. Germline-derived CDR1 and CDR2 are SGHNT and YENEEA. The length of the CDR3 is 15 residues. V lost 5 bases to trimming and J lost 5 bases, with 15 bases between them. The CDR3 loop is CASSPRSGSNEKLFF. The CDR3 coding sequence is TGTGCCAGCAGCCCCCGGTCAGGCTCAAATGAAAAACTGTTTTTT.

The genes are TRBV6-5 and TRBJ1-2; the match to TRBD1 covers 7 bases. Germline CDR1 MNHEY, CDR2 SVGAGI. The V and J ends lost 6 bases and 4 bases, in that order; junction bases with no gene match: 8. The CDR3 length is 14 residues. CDR3 sequence reads: CASRKTGEAYGYTF. Here the CDR3 DNA reads TGTGCCAGCAGAAAAACAGGGGAGGCCTATGGCTACACCTTC.

This chain connects TRBV9 to TRBJ1-6; D not resolved. Germline V CDR1 and CDR2: SGDLS, YYNGEE. This CDR3 contains 16 residues. V lost 0 bases, J lost 14 bases, and 21 bases lay in between. Written as DNA, the CDR3 is TGTGCCAGCAGCGTAGCCCCAGGAGGCATGGGTTATACCCTCCACTTT. This translates into CASSVAPGGMGYTLHF.

CDR3 nucleotides: TGTGCCAGCAGTCCCCCTGGGGGGTCTCCGAACACCGGGGAGCTGTTTTTT. The encoded protein is CASSPPGGSPNTGELFF. V usage is TRBV7-6 and J usage is TRBJ2-2; possibly TRBD2 for D (6 bases). Trimming took off 6 bases at V and 0 bases at J, with 17 bases between the two ends. Germline V CDR1 and CDR2: SGHVS, FNYEAQ. There are 17 residues in the CDR3.

The rearrangement joins TRBV30 to TRBJ1-2; possible D gene TRBD1, 5 bases. Germline CDR1 and CDR2: GTSNPN and SVGIG (reference sequence). The CDR3 is 13 residues long. Trimming left V 8 bases short and J 0 bases short, with 13 bases between. CDR3 in DNA: TGTGCCAGAACCGGGACGGCTAACTATGGCTACACCTTC. It specifies CARTGTANYGYTF.